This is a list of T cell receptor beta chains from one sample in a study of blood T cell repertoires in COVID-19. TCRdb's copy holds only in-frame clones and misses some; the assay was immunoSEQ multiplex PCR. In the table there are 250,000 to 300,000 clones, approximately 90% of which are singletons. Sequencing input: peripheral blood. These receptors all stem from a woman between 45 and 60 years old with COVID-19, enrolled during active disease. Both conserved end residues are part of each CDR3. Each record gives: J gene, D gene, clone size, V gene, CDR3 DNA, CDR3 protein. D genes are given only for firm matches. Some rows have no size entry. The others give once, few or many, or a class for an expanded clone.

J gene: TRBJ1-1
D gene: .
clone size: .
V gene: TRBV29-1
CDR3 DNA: TGCAGCGTCAGGTGGGGGCCGAACACTGAAGCTTTCTTT
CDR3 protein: CSVRWGPNTEAFF

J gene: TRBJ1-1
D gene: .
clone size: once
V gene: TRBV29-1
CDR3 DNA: TGCAGCGTTGGTCACAGGGACACTGAAGCTTTCTTT
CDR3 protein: CSVGHRDTEAFF

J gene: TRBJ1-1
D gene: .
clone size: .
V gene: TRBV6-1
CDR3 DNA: TGTGCCAGCAGTGATACTTTGAACACTGAAGCTTTCTTT
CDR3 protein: CASSDTLNTEAFF

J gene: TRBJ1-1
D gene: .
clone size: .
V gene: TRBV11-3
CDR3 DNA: TGTGCCAGCAGCCTGACAGCGAACACTGAAGCTTTCTTT
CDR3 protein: CASSLTANTEAFF

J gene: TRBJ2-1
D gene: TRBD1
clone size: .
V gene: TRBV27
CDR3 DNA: TGTGCCAGCAGTTTATCGGGGACAGGGGGAAATGAGCAGTTCTTC
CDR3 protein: CASSLSGTGGNEQFF

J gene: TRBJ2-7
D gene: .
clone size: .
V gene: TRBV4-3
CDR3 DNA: TGCGCCAGCAGCCAAGTTAATAGCGCATCCTACGAGCAGTACTTC
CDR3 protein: CASSQVNSASYEQYF

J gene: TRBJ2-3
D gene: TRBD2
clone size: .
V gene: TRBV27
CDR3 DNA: TGTGCCAGCAGTACCTCGGGGCTAGCGGGAGGTTGGGATACGCAGTATTTT
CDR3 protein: CASSTSGLAGGWDTQYF

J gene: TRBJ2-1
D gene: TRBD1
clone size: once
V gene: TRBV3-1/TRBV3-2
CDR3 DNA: TGTGCCAGCAGCCACCCTGGGGACAGGGGAATCGGAGAGCAGTTCTTC
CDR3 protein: CASSHPGDRGIGEQFF

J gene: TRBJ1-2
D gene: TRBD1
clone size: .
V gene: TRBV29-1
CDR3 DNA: TGCAGCTTCCTAAACACAGGGGACGGCTACACCTTC
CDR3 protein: CSFLNTGDGYTF

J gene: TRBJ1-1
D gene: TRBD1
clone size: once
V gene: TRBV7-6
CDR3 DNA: TGTGCCAGCAGCGGAGGAGACAGGGTCACAATGAACACTGAAGCTTTCTTT
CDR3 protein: CASSGGDRVTMNTEAFF

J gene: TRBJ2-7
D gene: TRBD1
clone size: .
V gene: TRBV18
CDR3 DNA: TGTGCCAGCTCCACTCGGACAGGGACCTACGAGCAGTACTTC
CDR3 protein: CASSTRTGTYEQYF

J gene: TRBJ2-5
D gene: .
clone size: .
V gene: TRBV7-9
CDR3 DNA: TGTGCCATACGGGGGAGGCAAGAGACCCAGTACTTC
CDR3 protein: CAIRGRQETQYF

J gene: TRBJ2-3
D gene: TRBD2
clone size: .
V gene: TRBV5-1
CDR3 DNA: TGCGCCAGCAGCTTGGCGCTAGCGGGGTACACAGATACGCAGTATTTT
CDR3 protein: CASSLALAGYTDTQYF

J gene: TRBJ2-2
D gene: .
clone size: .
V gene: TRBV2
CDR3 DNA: TGTGCCAGCACAGGCAGGGTGAACACCGGGGAGCTGTTTTTT
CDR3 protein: CASTGRVNTGELFF

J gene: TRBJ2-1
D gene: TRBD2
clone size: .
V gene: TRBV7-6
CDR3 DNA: TGTGCCAGCAGCTACGAAGCGGGGAGCTCCTACAATGAGCAGTTCTTC
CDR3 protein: CASSYEAGSSYNEQFF

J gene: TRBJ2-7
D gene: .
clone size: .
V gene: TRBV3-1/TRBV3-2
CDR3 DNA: TGTGCCAGCAGCCAAACTCTAGCTACCTACGAGCAGTACTTC
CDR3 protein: CASSQTLATYEQYF

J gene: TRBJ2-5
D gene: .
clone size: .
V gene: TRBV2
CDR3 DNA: TGTGCCAGCAGTGATAGGACACGGGAGACCCAGTACTTC
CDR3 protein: CASSDRTRETQYF

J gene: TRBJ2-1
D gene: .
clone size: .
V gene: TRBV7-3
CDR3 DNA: TGTGCCAGCAGCTTAACGGCTAGCGAATACAATGAGCAGTTCTTC
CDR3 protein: CASSLTASEYNEQFF

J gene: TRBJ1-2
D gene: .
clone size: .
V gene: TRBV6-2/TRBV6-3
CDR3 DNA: TGTGCCAGCAGTTCGACAGCTTACTATGGCTACACCTTC
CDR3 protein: CASSSTAYYGYTF

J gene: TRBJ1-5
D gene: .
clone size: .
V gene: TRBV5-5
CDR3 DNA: TGTGCCAGCAGCCCGTTGGGAGGGGCGAATCAGCCCCAGCATTTT
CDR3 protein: CASSPLGGANQPQHF

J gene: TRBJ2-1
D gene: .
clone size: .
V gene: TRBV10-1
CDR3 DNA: TGCGCCAGCAGTGACCCTAGCGCGGCCGAGTACAATGAGCAGTTCTTC
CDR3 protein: CASSDPSAAEYNEQFF

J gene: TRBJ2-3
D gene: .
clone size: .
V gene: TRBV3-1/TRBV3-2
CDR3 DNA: TGTGCCAGCAGCCAAAGGTACGGGACAGATACGCAGTATTTT
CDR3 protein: CASSQRYGTDTQYF

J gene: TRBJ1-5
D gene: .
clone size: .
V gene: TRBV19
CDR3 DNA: TGTGCCAGTAGTATCTTCGACGACAGGAGCAATCAGCCCCAGCATTTT
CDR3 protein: CASSIFDDRSNQPQHF

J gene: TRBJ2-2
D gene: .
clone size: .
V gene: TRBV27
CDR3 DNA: TGTGCCAGCAGTTTTATCGGGAGTGGGGATAGCGGGGAGCTGTTTTTT
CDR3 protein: CASSFIGSGDSGELFF

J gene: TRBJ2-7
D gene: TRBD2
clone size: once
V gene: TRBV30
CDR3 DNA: TGTGCCTGGAGTGTAAGGGTAGCGGGAGGGTCTAGGGAGCAGTACTTC
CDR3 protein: CAWSVRVAGGSREQYF

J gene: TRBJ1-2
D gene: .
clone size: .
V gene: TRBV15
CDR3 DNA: TGTGCCACCAGCAGAGGGCAGGTCCATGGCTACACCTTC
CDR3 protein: CATSRGQVHGYTF

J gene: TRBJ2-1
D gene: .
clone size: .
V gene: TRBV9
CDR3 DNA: TGTGCCAGCAGCGTTATGGGCAGGGGTTTAAGCGATGAGCAGTTCTTC
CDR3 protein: CASSVMGRGLSDEQFF

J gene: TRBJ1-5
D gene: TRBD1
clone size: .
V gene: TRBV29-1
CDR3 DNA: TGCAGCGTGATTGGACAGGGCCAGCCCCAGCATTTT
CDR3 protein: CSVIGQGQPQHF

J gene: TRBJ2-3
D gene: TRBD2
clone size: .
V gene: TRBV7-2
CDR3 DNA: TGTGCCAGCAGCTTAGGGCTAGCGGGAGGCTCAGATACGCAGTATTTT
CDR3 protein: CASSLGLAGGSDTQYF

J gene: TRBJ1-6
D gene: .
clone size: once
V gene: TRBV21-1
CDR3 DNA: TGTGCCAGCAGCACCCAGACGGGGAATCGGACACCCCTCCACTTT
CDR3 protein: CASSTQTGNRTPLHF

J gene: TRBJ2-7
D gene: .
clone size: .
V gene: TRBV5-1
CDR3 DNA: TGCGCCAGCAGCTTGGTACAGGCTAACTACGAGCAGTACTTC
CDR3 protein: CASSLVQANYEQYF

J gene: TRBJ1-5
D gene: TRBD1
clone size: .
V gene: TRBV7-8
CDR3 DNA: TGTGCCAGCAGCTTAAGAGACAGGGGGAGCAATCAGCCCCAGCATTTT
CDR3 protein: CASSLRDRGSNQPQHF

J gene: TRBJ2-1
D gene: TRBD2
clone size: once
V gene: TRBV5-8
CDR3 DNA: TGTGCCAGCAGCTTAGCGGGAGGGCCAAGAATACATGAGCAGTTCTTC
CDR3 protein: CASSLAGGPRIHEQFF

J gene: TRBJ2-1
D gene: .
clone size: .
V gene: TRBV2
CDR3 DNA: TGTGCCAGCGAACGGGTCCCCGGGTACAATGAGCAGTTCTTC
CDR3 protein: CASERVPGYNEQFF

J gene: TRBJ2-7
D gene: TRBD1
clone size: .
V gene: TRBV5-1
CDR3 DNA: TGCGCCAGCACGCCGGGACAGAACCTCTACGAGCAGTACTTC
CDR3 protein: CASTPGQNLYEQYF

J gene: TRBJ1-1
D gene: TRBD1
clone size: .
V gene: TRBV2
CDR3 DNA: TGTGCCAGCAGTGAAGAGCGTCCAGGGGGAACTGAAGCTTTCTTT
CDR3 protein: CASSEERPGGTEAFF

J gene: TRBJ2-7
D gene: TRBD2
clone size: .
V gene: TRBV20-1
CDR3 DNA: TGCAGTGCTAGTAGTTCAAGGACTAGCGGCATGGGGCAGTACTTC
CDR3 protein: CSASSSRTSGMGQYF

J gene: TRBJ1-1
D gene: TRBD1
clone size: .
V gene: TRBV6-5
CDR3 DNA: TGTGCCAGCAGTTGGTACAGGGGTCTGAACACTGAAGCTTTCTTT
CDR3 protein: CASSWYRGLNTEAFF

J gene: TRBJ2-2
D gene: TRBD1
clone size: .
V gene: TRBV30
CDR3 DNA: TGTGCCTGGAGCGCGTACAGGGGGCCTCGGAACACCGGGGAGCTGTTTTTT
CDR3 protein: CAWSAYRGPRNTGELFF

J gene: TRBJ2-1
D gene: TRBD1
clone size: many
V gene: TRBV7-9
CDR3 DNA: TGTGCCAGCAGCTCTGGACAGGGCAGAAATGAGCAGTTCTTC
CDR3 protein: CASSSGQGRNEQFF

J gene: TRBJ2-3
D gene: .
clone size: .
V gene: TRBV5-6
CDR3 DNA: TGTGCCAGCAGCTTGATGGGCCAGCCTGGCACAGATACGCAGTATTTT
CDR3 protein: CASSLMGQPGTDTQYF

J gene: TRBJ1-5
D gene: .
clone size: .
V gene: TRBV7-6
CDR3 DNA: TGTGCCAGCAGCTTATCCTCAGGACACTTAAATCAGCCCCAGCATTTT
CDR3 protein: CASSLSSGHLNQPQHF

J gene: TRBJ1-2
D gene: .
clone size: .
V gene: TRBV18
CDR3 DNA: TGTGCCAGCTCTCGAAGTCAGGACTCCTATGGCTACACCTTC
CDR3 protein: CASSRSQDSYGYTF

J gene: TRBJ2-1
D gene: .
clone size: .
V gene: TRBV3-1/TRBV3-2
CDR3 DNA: TGTGCCAGCAGCCAAACAAGTGGTGGGGGGGAGCAGTTCTTC
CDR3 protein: CASSQTSGGGEQFF

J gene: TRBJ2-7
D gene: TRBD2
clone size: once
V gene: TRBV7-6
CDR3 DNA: TGTGCCAGCAGTCCCCTAGCGGGGGCATCCTACGAGCAGTACTTC
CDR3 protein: CASSPLAGASYEQYF

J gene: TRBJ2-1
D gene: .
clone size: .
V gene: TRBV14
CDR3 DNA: TGTGCCAGCAGCCAACCTGGTACGGCCTACAATGAGCAGTTCTTC
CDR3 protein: CASSQPGTAYNEQFF